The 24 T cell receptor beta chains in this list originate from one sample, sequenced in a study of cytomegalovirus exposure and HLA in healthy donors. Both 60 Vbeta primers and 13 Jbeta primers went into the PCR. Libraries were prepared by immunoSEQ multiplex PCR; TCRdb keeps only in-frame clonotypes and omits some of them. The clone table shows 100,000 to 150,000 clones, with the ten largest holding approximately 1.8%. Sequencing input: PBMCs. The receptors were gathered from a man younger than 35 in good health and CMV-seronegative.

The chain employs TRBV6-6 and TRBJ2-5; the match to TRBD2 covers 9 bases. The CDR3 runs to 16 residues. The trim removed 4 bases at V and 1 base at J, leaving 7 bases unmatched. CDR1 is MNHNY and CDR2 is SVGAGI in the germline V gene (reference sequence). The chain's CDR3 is CASSFRRGGSQETQYF. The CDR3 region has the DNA TGTGCCAGCAGTTTCAGGCGGGGGGGGTCCCAAGAGACCCAGTACTTC.

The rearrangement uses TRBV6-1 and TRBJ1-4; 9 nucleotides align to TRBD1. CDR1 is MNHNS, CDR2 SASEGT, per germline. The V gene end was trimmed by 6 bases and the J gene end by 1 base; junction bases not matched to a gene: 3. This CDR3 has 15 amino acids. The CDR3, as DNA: TGTGCCAGCAGGGGACAGGGCGGAACTAATGAAAAACTGTTTTTT. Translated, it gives CASRGQGGTNEKLFF.

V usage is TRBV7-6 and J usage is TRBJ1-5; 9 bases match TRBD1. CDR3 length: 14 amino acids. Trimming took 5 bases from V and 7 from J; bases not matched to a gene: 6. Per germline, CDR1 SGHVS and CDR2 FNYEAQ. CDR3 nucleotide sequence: TGTGCCAGCAGCCCGGGACAGGGACGACAGCCCCAGCATTTT. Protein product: CASSPGQGRQPQHF.

The CDR3: CAWSPTGLAGGVHEQYF. The CDR3 DNA is TGTGCCTGGAGTCCCACGGGACTAGCGGGGGGCGTCCACGAGCAGTACTTC. The chain joins TRBV30 to TRBJ2-7, with 15 bases that match TRBD2. The germline V gene encodes CDR1 GTSNPN and CDR2 SVGIG (reference sequence). The length of the CDR3 is 17 residues. Losses at the gene ends were 2 bases for V and 5 bases for J; bases not matched to a gene: 10.

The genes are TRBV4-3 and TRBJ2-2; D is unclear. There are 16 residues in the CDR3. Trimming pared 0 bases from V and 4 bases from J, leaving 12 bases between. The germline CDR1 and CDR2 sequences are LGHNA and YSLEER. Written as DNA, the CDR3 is TGCGCCAGCAGCCAAGATCGTGCGCGGTCCACCGGGGAGCTGTTTTTT. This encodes CASSQDRARSTGELFF.

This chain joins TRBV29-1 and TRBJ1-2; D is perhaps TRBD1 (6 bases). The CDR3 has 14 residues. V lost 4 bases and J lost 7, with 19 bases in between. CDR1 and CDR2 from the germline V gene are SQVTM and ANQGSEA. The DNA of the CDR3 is TGCAGCGTTGTGGCAGGGGTGGGCGTGGGTGGCTACACCTTC. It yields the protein CSVVAGVGVGGYTF.

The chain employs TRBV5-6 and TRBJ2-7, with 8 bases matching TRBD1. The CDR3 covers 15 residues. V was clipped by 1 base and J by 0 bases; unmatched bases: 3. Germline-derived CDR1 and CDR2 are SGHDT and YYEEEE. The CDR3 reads CASSLPGQDSYEQYF. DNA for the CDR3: TGTGCCAGCAGCTTGCCGGGACAGGACTCCTACGAGCAGTACTTC.

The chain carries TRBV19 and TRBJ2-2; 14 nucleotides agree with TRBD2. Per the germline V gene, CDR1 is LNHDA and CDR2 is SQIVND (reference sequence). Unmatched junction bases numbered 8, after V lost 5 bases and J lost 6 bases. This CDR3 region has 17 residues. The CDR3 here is CASSHRRLAGGSGELFF. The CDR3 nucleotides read TGTGCCAGTAGTCACCGAAGACTAGCGGGAGGGTCCGGGGAGCTGTTTTTT. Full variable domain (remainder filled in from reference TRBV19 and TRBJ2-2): DGGITQSPKYLFRKEGQNVTLSCEQNLNHDAMYWYRQDPGQGLRLIYYSQIVNDFQKGDIAEGYSVSREKKESFPLTVTSAQKNPTAFYLCASSHRRLAGGSGELFFGEGSRLTVL.

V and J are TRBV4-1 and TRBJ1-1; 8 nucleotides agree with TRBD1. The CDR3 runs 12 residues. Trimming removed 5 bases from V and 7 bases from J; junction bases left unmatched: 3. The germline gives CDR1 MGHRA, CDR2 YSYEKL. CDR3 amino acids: CASSSGGGEAFF. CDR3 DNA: TGCGCCAGCAGCTCAGGGGGCGGTGAAGCTTTCTTT.

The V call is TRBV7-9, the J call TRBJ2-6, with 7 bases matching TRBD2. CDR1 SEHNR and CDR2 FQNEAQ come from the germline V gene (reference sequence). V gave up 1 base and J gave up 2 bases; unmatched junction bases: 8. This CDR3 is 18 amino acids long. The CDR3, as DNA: TGTGCCAGCAGCTTAGAGTTGGGGGGGACGGCTGGGGCCAACGTCCTGACTTTC. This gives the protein CASSLELGGTAGANVLTF.

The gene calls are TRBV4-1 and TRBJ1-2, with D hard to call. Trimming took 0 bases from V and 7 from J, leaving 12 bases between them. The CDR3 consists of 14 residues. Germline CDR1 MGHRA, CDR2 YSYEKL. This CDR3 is CASSQDDGIRGYTF. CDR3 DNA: TGCGCCAGCAGCCAAGATGACGGGATTCGTGGCTACACCTTC.

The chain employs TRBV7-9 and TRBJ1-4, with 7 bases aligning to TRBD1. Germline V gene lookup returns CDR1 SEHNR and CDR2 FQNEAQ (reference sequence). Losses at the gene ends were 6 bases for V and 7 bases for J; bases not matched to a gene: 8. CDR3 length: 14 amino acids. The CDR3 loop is CASSYSRGSEKLFF. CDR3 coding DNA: TGTGCCAGCAGTTATTCCAGGGGGAGTGAAAAACTGTTTTTT.

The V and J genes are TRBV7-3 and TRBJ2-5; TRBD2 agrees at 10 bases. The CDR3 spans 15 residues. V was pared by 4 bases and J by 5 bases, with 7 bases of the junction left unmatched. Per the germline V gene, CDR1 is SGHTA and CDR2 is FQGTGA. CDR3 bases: TGTGCCAGCAGCTCGGTAGCGGGGGGAAGGGAGACCCAGTACTTC. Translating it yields CASSSVAGGRETQYF.

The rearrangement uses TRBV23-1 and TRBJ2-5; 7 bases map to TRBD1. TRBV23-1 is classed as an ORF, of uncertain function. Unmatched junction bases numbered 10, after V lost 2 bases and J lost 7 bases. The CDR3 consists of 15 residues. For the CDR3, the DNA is TGCGCCAGCAGTCAAGAACAGGGGATCGGATGGACCCAGTACTTC. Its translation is CASSQEQGIGWTQYF.

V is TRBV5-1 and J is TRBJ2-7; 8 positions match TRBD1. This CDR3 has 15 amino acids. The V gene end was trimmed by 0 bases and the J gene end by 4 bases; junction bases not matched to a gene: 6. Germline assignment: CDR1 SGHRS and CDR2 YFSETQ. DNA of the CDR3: TGCGCCAGCAGCTTGGCCCAGGGGGCGCAATACGAGCAGTACTTC. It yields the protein CASSLAQGAQYEQYF.

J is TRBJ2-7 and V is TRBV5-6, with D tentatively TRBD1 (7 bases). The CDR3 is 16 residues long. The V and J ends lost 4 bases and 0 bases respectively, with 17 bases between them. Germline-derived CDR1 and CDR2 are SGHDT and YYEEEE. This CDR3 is CASSPYGGGASYEQYF. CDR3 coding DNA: TGTGCCAGCAGCCCCTACGGAGGGGGCGCCTCCTACGAGCAGTACTTC.

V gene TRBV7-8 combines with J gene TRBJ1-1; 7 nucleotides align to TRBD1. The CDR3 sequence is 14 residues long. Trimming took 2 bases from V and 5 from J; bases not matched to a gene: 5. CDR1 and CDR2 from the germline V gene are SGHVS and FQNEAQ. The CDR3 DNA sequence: TGTGCCAGCAGCTTAACCTCAGGGGGAACTGAAGCTTTCTTT. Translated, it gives CASSLTSGGTEAFF.

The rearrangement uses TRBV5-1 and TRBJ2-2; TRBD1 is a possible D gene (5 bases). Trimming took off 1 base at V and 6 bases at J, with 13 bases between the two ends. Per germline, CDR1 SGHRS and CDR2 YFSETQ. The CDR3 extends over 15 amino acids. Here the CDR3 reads CASSLLAQGPGELFF. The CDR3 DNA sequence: TGCGCCAGCAGCTTGTTGGCCCAGGGTCCCGGGGAGCTGTTTTTT.

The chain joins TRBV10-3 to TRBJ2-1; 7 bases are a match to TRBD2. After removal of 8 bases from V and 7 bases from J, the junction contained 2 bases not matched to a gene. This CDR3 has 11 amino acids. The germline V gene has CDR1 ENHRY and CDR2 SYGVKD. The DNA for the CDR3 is TGTGCCATCGGGGGGGGGAATGAGCAGTTCTTC. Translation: CAIGGGNEQFF.

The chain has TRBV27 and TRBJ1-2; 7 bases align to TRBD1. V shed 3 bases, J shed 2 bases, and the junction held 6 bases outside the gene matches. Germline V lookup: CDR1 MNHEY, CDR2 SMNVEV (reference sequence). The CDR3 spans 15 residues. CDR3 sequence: CASSFEGGNNYGYTF. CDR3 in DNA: TGTGCCAGCAGTTTTGAAGGGGGCAACAACTATGGCTACACCTTC.

The DNA of the CDR3 is TGTGCCAGCAGTGCGGGACAGGGGGCAAGTCACGAGCAGTACTTC. It yields the protein CASSAGQGASHEQYF. The chain uses TRBV6-1 and TRBJ2-7, with TRBD1 matching over 12 bases. V shed 4 bases, J shed 5 bases, and the junction held 6 bases outside the gene matches. CDR1 MNHNS and CDR2 SASEGT come from the germline V gene. This CDR3 has 15 amino acids.

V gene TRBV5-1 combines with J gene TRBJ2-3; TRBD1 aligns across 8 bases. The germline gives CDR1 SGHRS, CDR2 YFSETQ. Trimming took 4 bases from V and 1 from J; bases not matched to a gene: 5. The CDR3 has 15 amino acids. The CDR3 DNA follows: TGCGCCAGCAGCATGACAGGGGCCCGCACAGATACGCAGTATTTT. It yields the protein CASSMTGARTDTQYF.

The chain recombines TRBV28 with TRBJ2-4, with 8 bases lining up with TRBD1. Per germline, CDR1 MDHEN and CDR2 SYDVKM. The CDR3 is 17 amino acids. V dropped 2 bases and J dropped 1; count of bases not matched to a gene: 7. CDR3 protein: CASSLTLGQGAKNIQYF. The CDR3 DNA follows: TGTGCCAGCAGTTTAACTCTAGGACAGGGTGCCAAAAACATTCAGTACTTC. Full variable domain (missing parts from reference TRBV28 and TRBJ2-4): DVKVTQSSRYLVKRTGEKVFLECVQDMDHENMFWYRQDPGLGLRLIYFSYDVKMKEKGDIPEGYSVSREKKERFSLILESASTNQTSMYLCASSLTLGQGAKNIQYFGAGTRLSVL.

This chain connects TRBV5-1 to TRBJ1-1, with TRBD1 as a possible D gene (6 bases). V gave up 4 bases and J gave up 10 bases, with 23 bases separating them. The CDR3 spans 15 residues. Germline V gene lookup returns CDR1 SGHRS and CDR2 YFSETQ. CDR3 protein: CASSNSGTQEGVAFF. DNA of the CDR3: TGCGCCAGCAGCAATTCCGGGACCCAAGAGGGGGTAGCTTTCTTT.